A selection of T cell receptor beta chains follows, all from one sample in a study of blood T cell repertoires in COVID-19. Libraries were prepared by immunoSEQ multiplex PCR; TCRdb keeps only in-frame clonotypes and omits some of them. The table has 250,000 to 350,000 clones, almost 90% seen once. Sequencing was performed on peripheral blood. These receptors all stem from a woman under 40 with COVID-19, enrolled during active disease. Both conserved end residues are part of each CDR3. The D gene is left open where the match is weak. For some rows the clone size is stated as once, few or many, or as a class when expanded; others skip it.

j_call clone_size v_call d_call cdr3_nt cdr3_aa
TRBJ2-2 . TRBV27 TRBD1 TGTGCCAGCAGTAAGGACAGGGGGAACACCGGGGAGCTGTTTTTT CASSKDRGNTGELFF
TRBJ1-1 . TRBV11-2 . TGTGCCAGCAGGCAATGGGGCAGAGCAAACACTGAAGCTTTCTTT CASRQWGRANTEAFF
TRBJ2-1 . TRBV4-3 TRBD1 TGCGCCAGCAGCCAAGATGGGGGGACAGGGTACAATGAGCAGTTCTTC CASSQDGGTGYNEQFF
TRBJ1-2 . TRBV4-2 TRBD1 TGTGCCAGCAGCCAGCCCACGGGACAGGAAAAAGGCTACACCTTC CASSQPTGQEKGYTF
TRBJ2-5 . TRBV6-5 TRBD2 TGTGCCAGCACCACCGGACTAGCGGGAGGGGAGACCCAGTACTTC CASTTGLAGGETQYF
TRBJ2-1 once TRBV5-1 TRBD1 TGCGCCAGCAGCACCGCGCCGGGACAGGGAAACAATGAGCAGTTCTTC CASSTAPGQGNNEQFF
TRBJ1-5 . TRBV18 . TGTGCCAGCTCACCGGGACTTCGGCAGCCCCAGCATTTT CASSPGLRQPQHF
TRBJ2-7 . TRBV12-5 TRBD1 TGTGCTAGTGGTTTGGATTCCGGGACAGGGGGCCACGAGCAGTACTTC CASGLDSGTGGHEQYF
TRBJ2-1 . TRBV7-9 . TGTGCCGCCCAGCTTATCTCCACAGACGGGACTGGGGCAATCGATGAGCAGTTCTTC CAAQLISTDGTGAIDEQFF
TRBJ2-1 . TRBV27 TRBD2 TGTGCCAGCAGTCTAGCGGGAGGGCCGGGTGAGCAGTTCTTC CASSLAGGPGEQFF
TRBJ1-1 . TRBV18 . TGTGCCAGCTCACCACCCGACTACGGGGCTTTCTTT CASSPPDYGAFF
TRBJ2-5 . TRBV5-5 . TGTGCCAGCAGCTCAGTCTTGGCAGGGATTTTCCTCCAAGAGACCCAGTACTTC CASSSVLAGIFLQETQYF
TRBJ2-1 . TRBV9 TRBD2 TGTGCCAGCAGCGTAGCTATTAGGACTAGCGACAATGAGCAGTTCTTC CASSVAIRTSDNEQFF
TRBJ2-7 . TRBV3-1/TRBV3-2 TRBD2 TGTGCCAGCAGCCGCCTGGGACTAGTAGATTTTAATGAGCAGTACTTC CASSRLGLVDFNEQYF
TRBJ1-6 . TRBV27 . TGTGCCAGCAGTTTTGGCCTAGATTCACCCCTCCACTTT CASSFGLDSPLHF
TRBJ1-4 . TRBV28 TRBD1 TGTGCCAGCAGTACACCGGGACAGGGTAATGAAAAACTGTTTTTT CASSTPGQGNEKLFF
TRBJ2-7 few TRBV7-2 . TGTGCCAGCAGCTTAGCTAGCCGGGAGCAGTACTTC CASSLASREQYF
TRBJ2-5 . TRBV2 TRBD2 TGTGCCAGCGGGAGGGAAGAGACCCAGTACTTC CASGREETQYF
TRBJ2-5 . TRBV6-2/TRBV6-3 TRBD2 TGTGCCAGCAGTGGACTAGAAGAGACCCAGTACTTC CASSGLEETQYF
TRBJ1-1 . TRBV28 . TGTGCCAGCAGTGCCCTCACGCGGACAGAAAGTGGGGCTTTCTTT CASSALTRTESGAFF
TRBJ2-1 . TRBV4-2 TRBD1 TGTGCCAGCAGCCAACCCATATCGGGGACAGAGGGTTATGAGCAGTTCTTC CASSQPISGTEGYEQFF
TRBJ2-5 . TRBV2 TRBD2 TGTGCCAGCAATCGAGGACTAGCGGGAGGATTAAACGTAGAGACCCAGTACTTC CASNRGLAGGLNVETQYF
TRBJ1-4 many TRBV5-4 TRBD1 TGTGCCAGCAGTCCTCGGGACAGGGGGCATGGTAATGAAAAACTGTTTTTT CASSPRDRGHGNEKLFF
TRBJ2-7 . TRBV6-5 . TGTGCCAGCAGTAATACAGGGTCCTGGGAGCAGTACTTC CASSNTGSWEQYF
TRBJ1-4 . TRBV10-3 . TGTGCCATCAGGCAGACGGAGCAAAATGAAAAACTGTTTTTT CAIRQTEQNEKLFF
TRBJ1-2 . TRBV5-8 TRBD1 TGTGCCAGCAGCTACGGACAGGGACTTTACTATGGCTACACCTTC CASSYGQGLYYGYTF
TRBJ2-7 . TRBV28 . TGTGCCAGCCGGGACTCCCGCTACGAGCAGTACTTC CASRDSRYEQYF
TRBJ1-1 . TRBV9 TRBD1 TGTGCCAGCAGCGTAGGTACAGGGGGTCGAGCTTTCTTT CASSVGTGGRAFF
TRBJ2-5 . TRBV5-1 . TGCGCCAGCAGCCCCGAACAGGGTTGGGAGACCCAGTACTTC CASSPEQGWETQYF